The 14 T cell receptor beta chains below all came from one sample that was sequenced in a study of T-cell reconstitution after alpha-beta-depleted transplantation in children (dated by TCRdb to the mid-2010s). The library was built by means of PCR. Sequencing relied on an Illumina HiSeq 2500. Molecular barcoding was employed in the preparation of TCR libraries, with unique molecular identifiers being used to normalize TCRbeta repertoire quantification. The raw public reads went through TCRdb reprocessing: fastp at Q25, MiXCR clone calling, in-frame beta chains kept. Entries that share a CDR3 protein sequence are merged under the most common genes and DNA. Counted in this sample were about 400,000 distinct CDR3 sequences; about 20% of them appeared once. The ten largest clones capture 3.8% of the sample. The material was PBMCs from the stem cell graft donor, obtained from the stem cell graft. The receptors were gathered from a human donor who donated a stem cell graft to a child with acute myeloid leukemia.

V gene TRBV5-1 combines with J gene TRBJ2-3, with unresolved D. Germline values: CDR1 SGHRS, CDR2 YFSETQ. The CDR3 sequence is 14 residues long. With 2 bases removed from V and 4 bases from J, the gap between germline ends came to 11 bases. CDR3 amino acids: CASSLDGFADTQYF. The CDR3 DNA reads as TGCGCCAGCAGCTTAGACGGGTTCGCAGATACGCAGTATTTT.

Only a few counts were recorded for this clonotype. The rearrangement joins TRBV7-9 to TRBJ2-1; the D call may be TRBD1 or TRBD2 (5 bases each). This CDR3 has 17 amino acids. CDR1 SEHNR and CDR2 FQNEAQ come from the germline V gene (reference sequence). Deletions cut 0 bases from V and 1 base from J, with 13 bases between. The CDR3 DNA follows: TGTGCCAGCAGCTTAGCGGCTGGCAGGGAGTCCTACAATGAGCAGTTCTTC. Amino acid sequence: CASSLAAGRESYNEQFF.

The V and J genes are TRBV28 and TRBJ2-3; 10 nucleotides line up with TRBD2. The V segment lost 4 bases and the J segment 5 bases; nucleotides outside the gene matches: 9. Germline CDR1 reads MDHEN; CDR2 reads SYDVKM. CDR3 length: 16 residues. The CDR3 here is CASSSWTSGLRDTQYF. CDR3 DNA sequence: TGTGCCAGCAGTTCCTGGACTAGCGGCCTCCGAGATACGCAGTATTTT. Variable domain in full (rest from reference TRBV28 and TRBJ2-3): DVKVTQSSRYLVKRTGEKVFLECVQDMDHENMFWYRQDPGLGLRLIYFSYDVKMKEKGDIPEGYSVSREKKERFSLILESASTNQTSMYLCASSSWTSGLRDTQYFGPGTRLTVL.

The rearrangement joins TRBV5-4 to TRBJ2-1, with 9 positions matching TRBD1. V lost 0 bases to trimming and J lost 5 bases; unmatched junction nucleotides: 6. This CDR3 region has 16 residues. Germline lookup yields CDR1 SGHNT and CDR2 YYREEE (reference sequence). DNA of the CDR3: TGTGCCAGCAGCTTGGCTCTGGGGACAGGGAACAATGAGCAGTTCTTC. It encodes CASSLALGTGNNEQFF.

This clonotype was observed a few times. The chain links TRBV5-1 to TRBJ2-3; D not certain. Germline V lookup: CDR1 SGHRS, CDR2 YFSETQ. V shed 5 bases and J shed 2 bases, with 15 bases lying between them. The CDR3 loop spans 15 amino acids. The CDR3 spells CASSGGVTNTDTQYF. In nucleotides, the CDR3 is TGCGCCAGCAGTGGCGGAGTTACCAACACAGATACGCAGTATTTT.

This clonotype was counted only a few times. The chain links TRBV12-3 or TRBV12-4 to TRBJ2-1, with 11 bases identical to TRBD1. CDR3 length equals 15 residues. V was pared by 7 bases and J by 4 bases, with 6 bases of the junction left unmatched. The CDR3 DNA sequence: TGTGCCAGCACCACGGACAGGGGGCAATACAATGAGCAGTTCTTC. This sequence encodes CASTTDRGQYNEQFF.

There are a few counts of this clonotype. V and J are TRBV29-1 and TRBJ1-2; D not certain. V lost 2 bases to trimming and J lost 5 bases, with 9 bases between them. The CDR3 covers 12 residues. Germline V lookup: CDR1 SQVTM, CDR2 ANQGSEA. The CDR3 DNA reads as TGCAGCGTTGAATCGGGAGGTTATGGCTACACCTTC. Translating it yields CSVESGGYGYTF.

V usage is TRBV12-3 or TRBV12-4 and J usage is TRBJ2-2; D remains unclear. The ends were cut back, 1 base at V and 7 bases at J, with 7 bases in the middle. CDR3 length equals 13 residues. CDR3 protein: CASSLVTVGELFF. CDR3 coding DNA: TGTGCCAGCAGTTTAGTTACCGTCGGGGAGCTGTTTTTT.

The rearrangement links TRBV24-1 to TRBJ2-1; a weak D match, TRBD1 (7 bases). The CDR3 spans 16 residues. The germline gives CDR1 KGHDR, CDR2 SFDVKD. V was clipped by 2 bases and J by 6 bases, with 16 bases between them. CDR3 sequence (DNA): TGTGCCACCAGTGATTCGACAGGGAGGCAACTCAATGAGCAGTTCTTC. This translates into CATSDSTGRQLNEQFF.

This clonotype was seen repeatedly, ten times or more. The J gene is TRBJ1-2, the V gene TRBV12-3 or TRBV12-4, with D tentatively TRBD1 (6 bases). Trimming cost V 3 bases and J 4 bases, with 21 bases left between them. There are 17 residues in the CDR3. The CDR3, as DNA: TGTGCCAGCAGTTTTGTTGTGTTAACGGGACAAGGCTATGGCTACACCTTC. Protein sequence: CASSFVVLTGQGYGYTF.

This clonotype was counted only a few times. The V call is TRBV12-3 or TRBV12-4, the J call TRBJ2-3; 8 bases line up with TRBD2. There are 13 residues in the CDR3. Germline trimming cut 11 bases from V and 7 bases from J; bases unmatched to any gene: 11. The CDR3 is CAVKAGGAYTQYF. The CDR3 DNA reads TGTGCCGTAAAGGCGGGGGGCGCTTATACGCAGTATTTT.

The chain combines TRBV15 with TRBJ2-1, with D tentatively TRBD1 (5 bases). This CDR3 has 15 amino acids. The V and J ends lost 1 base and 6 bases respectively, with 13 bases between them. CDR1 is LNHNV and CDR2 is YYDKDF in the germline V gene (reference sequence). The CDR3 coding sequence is TGTGCCACCAGCAGAGGGCGTATCAGGGCCAATGAGCAGTTCTTC. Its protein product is CATSRGRIRANEQFF. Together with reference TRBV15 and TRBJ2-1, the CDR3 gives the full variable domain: DAMVIQNPRYQVTQFGKPVTLSCSQTLNHNVMYWYQQKSSQAPKLLFHYYDKDFNNEADTPDNFQSRRPNTSFCFLDIRSPGLGDTAMYLCATSRGRIRANEQFFGPGTRLTVL.

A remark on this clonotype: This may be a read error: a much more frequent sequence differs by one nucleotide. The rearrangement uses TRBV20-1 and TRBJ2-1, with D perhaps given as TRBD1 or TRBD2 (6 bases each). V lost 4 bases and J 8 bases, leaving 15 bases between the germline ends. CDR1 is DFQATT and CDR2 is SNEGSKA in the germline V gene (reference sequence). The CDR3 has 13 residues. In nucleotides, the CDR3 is TGCAGTGCTATTGACTCAGGGGACTATGAGCAGTTCTTC. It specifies CSAIDSGDYEQFF.

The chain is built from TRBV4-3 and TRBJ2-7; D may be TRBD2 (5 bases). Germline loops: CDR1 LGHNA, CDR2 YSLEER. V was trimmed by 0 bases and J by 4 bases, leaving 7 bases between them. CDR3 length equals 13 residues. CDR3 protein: CASSQDQRYEQYF. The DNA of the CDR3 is TGCGCCAGCAGCCAAGACCAGCGGTACGAGCAGTACTTC.